What follows is one TCR beta chain and its context. Its antigen is not yet known. No clone much larger than this one lies a single base away; base qualities are absent. These data are taken from a study of shared clonotypes between healthy human individuals (TCRdb year 2020). Regarding the complete study: A few men and a couple of women, aged 18 to 49 years, made up the cohort. Between about 0.8 and 9 billion PBMCs per donor were obtained by leukapheresis. Per donor, three plates each were used for CD4 naive and CD4 memory, two for CD8 naive, and one for CD8 memory. The study deeply sequenced blood TCR repertoires of about 5 healthy adults to estimate repertoire size and the extent of clonotype sharing between individuals. Different laboratories and diverse techniques were used to prepare libraries and sequence TCR repertoires, to increase sequencing depth and limit assay-specific biases. Study-wide conclusions, independent of this receptor: Rarefaction of sorted-subset datasets indicated incomplete sequencing despite the large sequencing depth. Sampling was limited to blood, and TCR repertoires in tissue likely differ from TCR repertoires in blood. Because the study included a small number of donors, the genetic and exposure-history diversity represented was limited. About 5% of naive CD4, 3.5% of naive CD8, about 2.1% of memory CD4, and about 0.4% of memory CD8 clonotypes were shared across a few donors. Pairwise subsampling indicated that sequencing depth was expected to affect the degree of clonotype sharing among donors. Estimated clonotype richness was generally larger for naive than for memory subsets. Clonotypes shared by all four sorted-subset donors showed higher generation probabilities than non-shared clonotypes.

TCR CDR3 regions were amplified from genomic DNA by multiplex PCR using the deep immunoSEQ assay. Genomic DNA extracted from each cell subset was distributed evenly over all wells of several immunoSEQ 96-well plates, and each plate served as one replicate. For sorted subsets, 200 to 250 ng genomic DNA, equal to 25,000 to 35,000 T cell genomes, was loaded into each replicate PCR. Purified libraries were measured with a Qubit 3.0 fluorometer, size-checked on a Bioanalyzer 2100, and measured again with the KAPA Library Quantification kit. Every immunoSEQ 96-well plate was sequenced on a dedicated single-read 150-cycle Illumina NextSeq 550 flow cell. Under the source paper's analysis protocol: Because the immunoSEQ output held only junctional sequences and lacked quality scores, the filtering could not match the filtering applied to full-length reads. Sequences were annotated with PyIR, a Python wrapper for IgBLAST v1.9, and V/J genes and CDR3 were assigned using IMGT germline references. Reads were filtered out if the reads had weak V/J assignments (E-value above 1e-6), no CDR3, stop codons, out-of-frame junctions, or ambiguous translated residues. V3J clonotypes were defined as sequences sharing the same inferred V gene, J gene, and CDR3 amino acid sequence. To compute the percentage overlap between repertoires, the number of shared unique clonotypes was divided by the size of the smaller repertoire. RTK rarefaction, the Chao1 estimator, and Recon v2.1 estimates of unobserved clonotypes were used to assess repertoire richness. For all TCRbeta clonotypes obtained by the gDNA method from four donors, generation probabilities were computed with OLGA. The table was pulled from immuneACCESS by TCRdb, which kept in-frame rearrangements only. Such tables lose some clones; where checked, under half of the loss comes from unresolved V genes, and the rest has no known cause. The DNA was the basis for D and trimming; V, J and clone size are from that table. The sample has some 2,500,000 clones on record, under 95% of them singletons. Jointly, the top ten make up 0.36% of the sample.

V sheds 3 bases and J sheds 1 base, leaving 6 bases between their ends. Measured from the cysteine to the phenylalanine, the CDR3 is 14 residues long. The only DNA kept is the CDR3, 42 bases in frame from the first base. From a lookup of the germline V gene (reference sequence), CDR1 and CDR2 are LNHDA and SQIVND. The donors were healthy, HIV-negative adults with no recently reported acute infections or vaccinations. All donors were Caucasian adults living in Nashville, Tennessee, USA. CD4+ T cells were enriched by magnetic negative selection; naive cells were then positively selected on CD45RA, and the negative fraction formed the memory subset. Blood was obtained by leukapheresis, after which PBMCs were separated by Ficoll-Histopaque density gradient centrifugation and cryopreserved in liquid nitrogen vapor phase. Purity and quantity of every magnetically sorted T cell population were checked by analytical flow cytometry. Genomic DNA was isolated from every sorted fraction and measured by UV absorbance on a Nanodrop 2000c.

Sequenced material: naive CD4+ T cells from PBMCs. The cell subset or site label, read with the paper, signifies: CD45RA+ positively selected. The sequence joins TRBV19 to TRBJ1-4; the D region possibly corresponds to TRBD1 (6 bases align). The sequence came from a man aged 18 to 29 in good health. Some clones in this sample may be carry-over from other donors' samples. The CDR3 reads CASSMTGTNEKLFF. Read as DNA, the sequence is TGTGCCAGTAGTATGACAGGAACTAATGAAAAACTGTTTTTT.